This T cell receptor beta chain was sequenced during a study of T cell responses to AZD1222 COVID-19 vaccine. Study-wide results and limits: Spike-specific TCR breadth and depth went up after people got two AZD1222 doses. White British people made up most donors, females outnumbered males, and clonal diversity was possibly underestimated.

A note on this clone: Its cognate antigen is unknown.

The CDR3 covers 14 residues. V was shortened by 6 bases and J by 0 bases, with 11 bases between the two germline ends. The germline gives CDR1 SGHNT, CDR2 YYREEE (reference sequence). Assay used: immunoSEQ multiplex PCR; TCRdb lists only in-frame clones, some missing. The top ten hold 4.2% of the sample, which has 72,000 or so clones, about 88% seen once. Here the sequenced sample was peripheral blood, taken on day 0 of AZD1222 vaccination. This chain links TRBV5-4 with TRBJ2-3; tentatively, D is TRBD1 (6 bases). This clonotype was sampled from an adult in good health. CDR3 residues: CASNRDPSTDTQYF. In DNA, the CDR3 is TGTGCCAGCAACAGGGACCCGAGCACAGATACGCAGTATTTT.